A selection of T cell receptor beta chains follows, all from one sample in a study of beta chain features in type 1 diabetes. Only in-frame clones appear in the TCRdb table, and some are missing; sequencing was by immunoSEQ multiplex PCR. The top ten hold about 0.42% of the sample, which has under 90,000 clones, 25% to 35% seen once. What was sequenced was stem cell memory CD4+ T cells from blood. The receptors stem from a woman aged 18-29 years in good health. Each CDR3 is given with its conserved first and last residue. D genes are given only for firm matches. Only some rows state a clone size, as once, few, many or a class for expanded clones.

TRBV5-1,.,.,TRBJ2-7,CASSLLGQNYEQYF,TGCGCCAGCAGCTTGTTGGGCCAGAACTACGAGCAGTACTTC
TRBV19,.,.,TRBJ1-5,CASSMRRSVASNQPQHF,TGTGCCAGTAGTATGCGGCGGTCCGTAGCTAGCAATCAGCCCCAGCATTTT
TRBV7-2,TRBD2,.,TRBJ2-2,CASSIRTSGRAVGELFF,TGTGCCAGCAGCATCCGGACTAGCGGGAGGGCCGTCGGGGAGCTGTTTTTT
TRBV28,TRBD1,few,TRBJ2-7,CASSSTGTGLSYEQYF,TGTGCCAGCAGCTCAACCGGGACAGGCCTCTCCTACGAGCAGTACTTC
TRBV30,TRBD1,few,TRBJ1-4,CAWGGTGGGKLFF,TGTGCCTGGGGAGGGACAGGGGGCGGAAAACTGTTTTTT
TRBV7-2,.,.,TRBJ2-3,CASRPSTGLDTQYF,TGTGCCAGCAGGCCGAGTACAGGGTTGGATACGCAGTATTTT
TRBV7-9,.,.,TRBJ2-7,CASSLDSFTYEQYF,TGTGCCAGCAGCTTGGACTCATTCACCTACGAGCAGTACTTC
TRBV19,TRBD2,.,TRBJ2-5,CASSPGAGVAETQYF,TGTGCCAGTAGTCCCGGGGCGGGAGTCGCCGAGACCCAGTACTTC
TRBV2,.,few,TRBJ2-5,CATDNQETQYF,TGTGCCACCGACAACCAAGAGACCCAGTACTTC
TRBV25-1,.,few,TRBJ2-3,CASTGANDRRGTQYF,TGTGCCAGCACTGGAGCCAACGATAGAAGAGGTACGCAGTATTTT
TRBV5-4,TRBD1,few,TRBJ2-3,CASSLQGAGDTQYF,TGTGCCAGCAGCTTGCAGGGGGCTGGAGATACGCAGTATTTT
TRBV7-2,TRBD1,.,TRBJ2-2,CASSFSGQGDVGELFF,TGTGCCAGCAGCTTTTCCGGACAGGGGGACGTCGGGGAGCTGTTTTTT
TRBV2,.,few,TRBJ2-3,CASSEETRADTQYF,TGTGCCAGCAGTGAAGAAACTAGGGCAGATACGCAGTATTTT
TRBV5-1,TRBD1,.,TRBJ1-2,CASSSTGVDYGYTF,TGCGCCAGCAGCTCGACAGGGGTCGACTATGGCTACACCTTC
TRBV12-5,.,few,TRBJ2-1,CASGSLPTTSYNEQFF,TGTGCTAGTGGTTCCCTACCAACCACGTCCTACAATGAGCAGTTCTTC
TRBV11-2,TRBD1,few,TRBJ2-1,CASSRTGVTNEQFF,TGTGCCAGCAGCCGGACAGGGGTGACAAATGAGCAGTTCTTC
TRBV2,TRBD2,.,TRBJ2-7,CASSFMPGGLAGEGMDEQYF,TGTGCCAGCAGTTTCATGCCGGGAGGACTAGCGGGAGAAGGTATGGACGAGCAGTACTTC
TRBV18,TRBD1,few,TRBJ1-4,CASSPGTGIEKLFF,TGTGCCAGCTCACCCGGGACAGGGATTGAAAAACTGTTTTTT
TRBV7-9,.,.,TRBJ2-5,CASSLDGGRETQYF,TGTGCCAGCAGCTTAGACGGGGGTAGGGAGACCCAGTACTTC
TRBV7-2,.,.,TRBJ1-5,CASSFLNQPQHF,TGTGCCAGCAGCTTTTTAAATCAGCCCCAGCATTTT
TRBV30,.,.,TRBJ2-1,CAWSERSNVLYNEQFF,TGTGCCTGGAGTGAGAGGTCGAATGTCCTGTACAATGAGCAGTTCTTC
TRBV30,.,.,TRBJ1-1,CASTSSKDMGTEAFF,TGTGCCTCAACTTCAAGCAAAGACATGGGCACTGAAGCTTTCTTT
TRBV18,TRBD1,.,TRBJ2-1,CASSPPGQVHNEQFF,TGTGCCAGCTCACCACCGGGACAGGTACACAATGAGCAGTTCTTC
TRBV30,TRBD1,.,TRBJ1-2,CAWSAGQGMGYTF,TGTGCCTGGAGTGCCGGACAGGGAATGGGCTACACCTTC